This TCR beta chain was recovered during a study of T cell repertoires in cytomegalovirus infection. Overall study: CMV epitopes in the study were HLA-C-restricted (recently identified) and HLA-B-restricted (well studied). Both a matching HLA type and CMV infection were indicated by public TCR beta signatures.

MiXCR, run by TCRdb on the reads, gives a single entry per CDR3 protein. The sample lists a few hundred thousand distinct CDR3 sequences, under 45% occurring once. This clonotype was observed a few times. Its antigen is as yet unknown. Per germline, CDR1 SGHTA and CDR2 FQGNSA. The ends were cut back, 2 bases at V and 6 bases at J, with 8 bases in the middle. The CDR3 sequence is 14 residues long. The rearrangement joins TRBV7-2 to TRBJ1-6, with a weak D call TRBD1 (5 bases). This clonotype originated in a human donor in good health (CMV status not recorded). Some clones in this sample may be carry-over from other donors' samples. The sequencing used cultured PBMCs, collected from culture after CMV antigen stimulation. CDR3 DNA sequence: TGTGCCAGCAGCTTATTGGGGCTTAATTCACCCCTCCACTTT. Its translation is CASSLLGLNSPLHF.